This TCR beta chain derives from a study of T cells in Graves' hyperthyroidism and ophthalmopathy (dated by TCRdb to the late 2010s). General notes on the study: Peripheral blood was sampled at the time of initial diagnosis, prior to any treatment. To identify distinguishing TCR V-J signatures, a discovery cohort of around 100 patients was used, comprising fewer than 45 with Graves' ophthalmopathy and approximately 58 with stable Graves' hyperthyroidism. An independent validation cohort of 18 to 20 hyperthyroidism patients and about 15 patients who later progressed to ophthalmopathy tested prospective prediction of ophthalmopathy. The 95 to 100 discovery patients were divided at random into training and test sets in a 7:3 ratio. In roughly six Graves' hyperthyroidism patients, the study also compared T-cell repertoires from thyroid tissue with T-cell repertoires from blood. After blood sampling, hyperthyroidism patients were treated with methimazole at a starting dose of 30 mg daily, and ophthalmopathy patients were treated with high-dose intravenous methylprednisolone. According to the paper, TCR Vbeta CDR3 sequencing was carried out on over 130 peripheral blood samples, which came from fewer than 50 ophthalmopathy, around 75 hyperthyroidism and roughly 17 progressor patients.

From a lookup of the germline V gene, CDR1 and CDR2 are MNHEY and SVGEGT. The CDR3, from cysteine to phenylalanine, totals 17 residues. The retained sequence is limited to the CDR3, 51 bases, with the frame set at the first base. The germline ends are 21 bases apart after V is trimmed by 4 bases and J by 2 bases. Study-level results and caveats: Blood samples also contained most of the expanded thyroid clonotypes (frequency above 0.001), which suggests that blood repertoires may reflect thyroid immune responses. In validation, the model predicted progression to ophthalmopathy a median of around 6.5 months before onset, with 65% to 71% sensitivity and more than 72% specificity. No statistical method was used to fix the sample size in advance, and group allocation was not hidden from the investigators. Ophthalmopathy was separated from stable hyperthyroidism by a 13 V-J signature model, with approximately 85% sensitivity and 81% to 82% specificity obtained in cross-validation and 80%/75% obtained in testing.

The TCR beta CDR3 regions were amplified from the RNA transcripts. A first-round RT-PCR of the TCR CDR3 used the HTBI primer set with the Qiagen OneStep RT-PCR kit. A second multiplex PCR round built the libraries, followed by size selection and purification. The libraries were sequenced on an Illumina HiSeq2000 using paired-end 100 bp reads. Processing in the source paper ran as follows. SOAPnuke was used to process the raw data, with reads discarded if the reads contained adapters or uncalled bases, had a mean Phred below 15, or lacked an exact constant-primer or identifier match. COPE v1.2.5 was used to merge high-quality paired reads, and clonotypes were defined as unique nucleotide sequences. MiTCR v1.1 was used to align the clonotypes against IMGT TRBV, TRBD and TRBJ reference segments. The analysis was restricted to V-J combinations with a frequency above 0.0001, which together covered around 99% of the repertoires. A TCS score was defined as the ratio between F50 (clonal expansion) and ExV (chaos), using BLOSUM62-based TCRdist between CDR3 peptides within each V-J. Welch's t-statistics and random forest reduced fewer than 600 V-J features to some 14, which were used in a naive Bayes classifier (R e1071). The public reads were reanalyzed by TCRdb: fastp trimming at Q25, MiXCR alignment, in-frame beta chains only. CDR3 protein duplicates are merged, each entry listing the most common genes and DNA. These V and J calls rely on TCRdb rather than the paper's analysis. Here the sample has 490,000 or so distinct CDR3 sequences; roughly 15% occur a single time. The top ten clonotypes cover roughly 29% of the sample.

Ophthalmopathy patients had moderately to severely active disease, Clinical Activity Score of at least 3, NOSPECS grade of at least 4, and duration under 3 months. Any patient with an uncontrolled infection, another autoimmune disease, pregnancy or lactation was excluded. Clinical symptoms, serum thyroxine and TRAb, thyroid ultrasound, and orbital computed tomography formed the basis for the diagnoses. PBMCs were isolated from 7.5 to 10 ml of fresh peripheral blood by Ficoll-Paque density gradient centrifugation. Trizol reagent was used to extract total RNA, and RNA quality was then checked on an Agilent 2100 Bioanalyzer. This clonotype showed up many times. Its target antigen remains unknown. No base qualities exist here, and no much larger clone lies one base off it.

Here the chain combines TRBV6-2 or TRBV6-3 and TRBJ2-7; the D gene cannot be resolved reliably. Sequences were obtained from blood. This receptor was obtained from a woman in her twenties or thirties with Graves' ophthalmopathy. The CDR3 in this case is CASSSWADTSWAYEQYF. The nucleotide sequence is given as TGTGCCAGCAGTTCCTGGGCTGACACATCCTGGGCCTACGAGCAGTACTTC.